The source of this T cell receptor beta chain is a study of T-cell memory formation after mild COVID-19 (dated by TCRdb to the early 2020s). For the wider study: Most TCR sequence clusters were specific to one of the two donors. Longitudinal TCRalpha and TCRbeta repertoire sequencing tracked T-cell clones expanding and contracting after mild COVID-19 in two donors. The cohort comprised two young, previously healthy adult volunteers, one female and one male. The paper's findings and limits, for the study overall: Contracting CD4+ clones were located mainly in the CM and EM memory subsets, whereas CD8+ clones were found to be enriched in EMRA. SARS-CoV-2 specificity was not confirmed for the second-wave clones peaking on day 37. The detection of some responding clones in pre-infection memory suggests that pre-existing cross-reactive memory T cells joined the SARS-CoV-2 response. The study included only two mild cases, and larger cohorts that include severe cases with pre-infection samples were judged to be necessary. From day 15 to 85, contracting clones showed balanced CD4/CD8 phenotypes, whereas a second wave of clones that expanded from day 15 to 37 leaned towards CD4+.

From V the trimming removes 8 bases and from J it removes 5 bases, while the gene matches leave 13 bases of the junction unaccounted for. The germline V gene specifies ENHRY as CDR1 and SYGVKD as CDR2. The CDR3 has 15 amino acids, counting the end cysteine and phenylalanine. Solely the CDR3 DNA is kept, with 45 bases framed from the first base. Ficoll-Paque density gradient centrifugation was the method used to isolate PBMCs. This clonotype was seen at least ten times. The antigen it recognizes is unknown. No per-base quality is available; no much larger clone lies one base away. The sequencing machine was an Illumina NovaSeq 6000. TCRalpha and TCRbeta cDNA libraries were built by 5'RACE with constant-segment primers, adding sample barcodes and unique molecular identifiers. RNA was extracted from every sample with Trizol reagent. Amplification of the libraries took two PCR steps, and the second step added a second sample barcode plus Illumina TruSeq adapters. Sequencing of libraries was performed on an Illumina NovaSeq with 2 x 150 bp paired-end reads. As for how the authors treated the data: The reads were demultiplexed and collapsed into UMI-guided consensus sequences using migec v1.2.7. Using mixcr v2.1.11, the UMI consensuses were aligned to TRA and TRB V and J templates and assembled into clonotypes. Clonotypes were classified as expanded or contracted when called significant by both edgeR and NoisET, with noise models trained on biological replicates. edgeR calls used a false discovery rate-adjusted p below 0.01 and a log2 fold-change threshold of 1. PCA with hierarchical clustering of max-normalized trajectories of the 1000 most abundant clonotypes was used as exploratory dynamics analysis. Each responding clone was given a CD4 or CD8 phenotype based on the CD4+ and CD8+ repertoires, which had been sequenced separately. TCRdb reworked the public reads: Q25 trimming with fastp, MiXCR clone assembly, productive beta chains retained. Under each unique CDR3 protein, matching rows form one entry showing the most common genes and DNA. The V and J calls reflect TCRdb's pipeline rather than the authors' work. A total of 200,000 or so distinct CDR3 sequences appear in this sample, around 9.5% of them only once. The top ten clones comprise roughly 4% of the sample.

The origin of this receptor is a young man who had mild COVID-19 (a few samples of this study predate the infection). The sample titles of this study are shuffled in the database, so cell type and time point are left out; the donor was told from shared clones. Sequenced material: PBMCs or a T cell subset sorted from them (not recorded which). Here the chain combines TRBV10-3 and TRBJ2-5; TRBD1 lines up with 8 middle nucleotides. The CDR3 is CAIQQGQAGLETQYF. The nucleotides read TGTGCCATCCAGCAGGGACAGGCTGGTTTGGAGACCCAGTACTTC.